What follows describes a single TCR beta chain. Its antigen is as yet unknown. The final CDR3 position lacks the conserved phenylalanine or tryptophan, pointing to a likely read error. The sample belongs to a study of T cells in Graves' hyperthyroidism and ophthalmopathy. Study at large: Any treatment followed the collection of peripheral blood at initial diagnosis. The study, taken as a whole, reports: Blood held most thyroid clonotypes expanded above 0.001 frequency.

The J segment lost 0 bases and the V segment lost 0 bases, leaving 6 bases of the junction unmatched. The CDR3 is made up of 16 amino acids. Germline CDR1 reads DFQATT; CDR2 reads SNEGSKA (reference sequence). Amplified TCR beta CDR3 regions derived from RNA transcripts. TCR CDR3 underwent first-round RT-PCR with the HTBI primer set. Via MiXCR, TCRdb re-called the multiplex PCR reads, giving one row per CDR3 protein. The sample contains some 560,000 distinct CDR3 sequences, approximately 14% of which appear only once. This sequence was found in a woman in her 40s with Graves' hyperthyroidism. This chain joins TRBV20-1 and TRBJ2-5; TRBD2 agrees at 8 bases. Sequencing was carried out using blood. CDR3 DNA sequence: TGCAGTGCTAGAGATGGCAGCGGGGGCTACCAAGAGACCCAGTACCTC. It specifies CSARDGSGGYQETQYL.